The 9 T cell receptor beta chains below come from one sample, sequenced in a study of beta chain features in type 1 diabetes. Findings and caveats of the study: People with Type 1 diabetes carried modestly yet significantly shorter TCRB CDR3s in all four CD4+ subsets.

Reverse transcribing all isolated RNA meant expressed TCRB transcripts were sequenced. The table came from immunoSEQ multiplex PCR; TCRdb's copy has only in-frame clones and leaves some out. The table has 600,000 or so clones, around 12% seen once. Their antigen targets remain unknown. Sequenced sample: naive CD4+ T cells from blood. The receptor set was obtained from a man aged 25 to 45 with type 1 diabetes.

In this sample, this clone turned up a few times. The gene calls are TRBV4-3 and TRBJ2-5, with TRBD1 as a possible D gene (6 bases). CDR3 size: 19 residues. Germline values: CDR1 LGHNA, CDR2 YSLEER. V lost 0 bases and J lost 3, with 23 bases in between. CDR3 amino acids: CASSQEPLSTGTTKETQYF. The CDR3 DNA is TGCGCCAGCAGCCAAGAGCCACTCTCGACAGGCACCACGAAAGAGACCCAGTACTTC.

V and J are TRBV20-1 and TRBJ2-1; a weak D match, TRBD1 (6 bases). The V and J ends lost 3 bases and 8 bases respectively, with 8 bases between them. CDR3 length: 11 residues. The germline gives CDR1 DFQATT, CDR2 SNEGSKA (reference sequence). The CDR3 is CSASRGDEQFF. The CDR3 DNA sequence: TGCAGTGCTAGCAGGGGCGATGAGCAGTTCTTC.

This chain links TRBV4-2 with TRBJ1-2; D possibly corresponds to TRBD1 (5 bases). The length of the CDR3 is 12 residues. In germline, CDR1 is LGHNA, CDR2 YNFKEQ. V lost 8 bases and J 4 bases, leaving 11 bases between the germline ends. CDR3 sequence reads: CASEGRSYGYTF. As DNA, the CDR3 is TGTGCCAGCGAGGGGCGTTCCTATGGCTACACCTTC.

The chain links TRBV29-1 to TRBJ2-1, with 8 bases fitting TRBD1. The length of the CDR3 is 14 residues. Germline CDR1 and CDR2: SQVTM and ANQGSEA. Unmatched junction bases numbered 8, after V lost 6 bases and J lost 4 bases. The CDR3 protein is CSVGMGQVYNEQFF. CDR3 in DNA: TGCAGCGTGGGGATGGGACAGGTATACAATGAGCAGTTCTTC.

CDR3 residues: CASSTPGHGNTIYF. CDR3 nucleotides: TGTGCCAGCAGTACCCCGGGACACGGCAACACCATATATTTT. The chain joins TRBV6-5 to TRBJ1-3; TRBD1 is a possible D gene (6 bases). Germline-derived CDR1 and CDR2 are MNHEY and SVGAGI. This CDR3 region has 14 residues. V shed 5 bases and J shed 7 bases, with 15 bases lying between them.

In this sample, this clone turned up a few times. This chain links TRBV10-3 with TRBJ2-3; D is uncertain. This CDR3 has 15 residues. Germline-derived CDR1 and CDR2 are ENHRY and SYGVKD. V was cut by 4 bases and J by 0 bases, with 11 bases left in between. The CDR3 DNA follows: TGTGCCATCAGTGGGGCAGCTTTAAGCACAGATACGCAGTATTTT. It codes for CAISGAALSTDTQYF.

J is TRBJ1-2 and V is TRBV2, with a weak D call TRBD1 (6 bases). Germline V gives CDR1 SNHLY, CDR2 FYNNEI. The V gene lost 1 base and the J gene lost 0 bases, with 15 bases spanning the gap. The CDR3 covers 17 residues. In DNA, the CDR3 is TGTGCCAGCAGTGAAGAGGGCCAGGGACACCCTAACTATGGCTACACCTTC. Residues: CASSEEGQGHPNYGYTF. Variable domain in full (rest from reference TRBV2 and TRBJ1-2): EPEVTQTPSHQVTQMGQEVILRCVPISNHLYFYWYRQILGQKVEFLVSFYNNEISEKSEIFDDQFSVERPDGSNFTLKIRSTKLEDSAMYFCASSEEGQGHPNYGYTFGSGTRLTVV.

J is TRBJ2-2 and V is TRBV9; the match to TRBD2 covers 9 bases. The CDR3 covers 15 residues. Germline-derived CDR1 and CDR2 are SGDLS and YYNGEE. The J segment lost 6 bases and the V segment lost 2 bases, leaving 5 bases of the junction unmatched. CDR3 in amino acids: CASSVASGAPGELFF. The CDR3 bases are TGTGCCAGCAGCGTGGCTAGCGGGGCCCCCGGGGAGCTGTTTTTT. Full variable domain (outside the CDR3, taken from reference TRBV9 and TRBJ2-2): DSGVTQTPKHLITATGQRVTLRCSPRSGDLSVYWYQQSLDQGLQFLIQYYNGEERAKGNILERFSAQQFPDLHSELNLSSLELGDSALYFCASSVASGAPGELFFGEGSRLTVL.

This clone has just a few counts. The rearrangement joins TRBV11-2 to TRBJ2-3, with D possibly matching TRBD1 (5 bases). The V gene lost 5 bases and the J gene lost 0 bases, with 15 bases spanning the gap. The CDR3 runs to 16 residues. Per the germline V gene, CDR1 is SGHAT and CDR2 is FQNNGV. The CDR3 sequence is CASSPPTGSSTDTQYF. The CDR3 DNA reads TGTGCCAGCAGCCCGCCAACAGGTTCTAGCACAGATACGCAGTATTTT.